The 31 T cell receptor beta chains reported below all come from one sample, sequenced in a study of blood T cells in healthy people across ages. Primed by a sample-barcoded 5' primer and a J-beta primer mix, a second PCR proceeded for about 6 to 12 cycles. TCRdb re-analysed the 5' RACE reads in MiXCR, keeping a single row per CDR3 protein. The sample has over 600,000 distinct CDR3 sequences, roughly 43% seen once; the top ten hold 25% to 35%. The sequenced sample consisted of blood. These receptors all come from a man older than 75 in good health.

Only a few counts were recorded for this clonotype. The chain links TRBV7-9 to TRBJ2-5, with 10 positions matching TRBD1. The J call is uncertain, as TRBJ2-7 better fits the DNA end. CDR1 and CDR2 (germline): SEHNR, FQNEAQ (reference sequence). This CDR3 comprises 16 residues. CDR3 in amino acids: CASSLEGTGDNDEQYF. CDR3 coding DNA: TGTGCCAGCAGCTTAGAAGGGACAGGGGATAACGACGAGCAGTACTTC.

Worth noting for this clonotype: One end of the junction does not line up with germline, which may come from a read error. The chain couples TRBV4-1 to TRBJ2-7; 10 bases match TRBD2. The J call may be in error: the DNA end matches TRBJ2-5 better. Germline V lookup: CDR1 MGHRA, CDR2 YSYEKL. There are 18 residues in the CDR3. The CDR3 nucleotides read TGCGCCAGCAACCAAGAACGTTCTAGCGGGGGAGTCCAAGAGACCCAGTACTTC. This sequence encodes CASNQERSSGGVQETQYF.

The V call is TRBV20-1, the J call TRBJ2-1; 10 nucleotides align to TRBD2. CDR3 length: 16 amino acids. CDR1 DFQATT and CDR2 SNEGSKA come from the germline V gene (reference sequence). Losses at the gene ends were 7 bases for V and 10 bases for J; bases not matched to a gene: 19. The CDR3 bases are TGCAGTGTCCCTGCTACCCAAGCGGGAGGGCCCAACGAGCAGTTCTTC. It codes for CSVPATQAGGPNEQFF.

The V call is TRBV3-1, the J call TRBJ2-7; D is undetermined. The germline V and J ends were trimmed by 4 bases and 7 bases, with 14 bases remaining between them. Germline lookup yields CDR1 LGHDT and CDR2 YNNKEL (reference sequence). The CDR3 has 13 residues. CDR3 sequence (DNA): TGTGCCAGCAGCCGGAACTTAGGGAATGAGCAGTACTTC. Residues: CASSRNLGNEQYF.

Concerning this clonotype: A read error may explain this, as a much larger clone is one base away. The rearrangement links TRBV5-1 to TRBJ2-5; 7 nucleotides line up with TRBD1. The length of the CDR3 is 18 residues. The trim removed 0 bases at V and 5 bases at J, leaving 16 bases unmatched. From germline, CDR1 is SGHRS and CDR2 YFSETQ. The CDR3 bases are TGCGCCAGCAGCTTGGTTCCGGGACAGAGTAAGGTAGAGGAGACCCAGTACTTC. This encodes CASSLVPGQSKVEETQYF.

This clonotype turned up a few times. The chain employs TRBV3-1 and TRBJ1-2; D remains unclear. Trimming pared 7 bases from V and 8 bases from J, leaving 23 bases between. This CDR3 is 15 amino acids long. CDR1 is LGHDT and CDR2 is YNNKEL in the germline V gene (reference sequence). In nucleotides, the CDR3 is TGTGCCAGCACCGATACCCCTGGCGAACTATGGGGCTACACCTTC. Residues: CASTDTPGELWGYTF.

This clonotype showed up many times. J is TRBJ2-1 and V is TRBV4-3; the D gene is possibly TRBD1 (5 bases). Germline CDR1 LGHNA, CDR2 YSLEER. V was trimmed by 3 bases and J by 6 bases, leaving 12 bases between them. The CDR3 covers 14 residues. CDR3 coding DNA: TGCGCCAGCAGCCAGCTGACAGAGATCAATGAGCAGTTCTTC. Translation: CASSQLTEINEQFF.

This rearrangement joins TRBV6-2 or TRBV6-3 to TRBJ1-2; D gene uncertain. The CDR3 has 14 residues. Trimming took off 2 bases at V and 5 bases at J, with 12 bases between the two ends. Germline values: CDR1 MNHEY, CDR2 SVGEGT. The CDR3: CASSYERVDYGYTF. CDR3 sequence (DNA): TGTGCCAGCAGTTACGAGAGGGTCGATTATGGCTACACCTTC.

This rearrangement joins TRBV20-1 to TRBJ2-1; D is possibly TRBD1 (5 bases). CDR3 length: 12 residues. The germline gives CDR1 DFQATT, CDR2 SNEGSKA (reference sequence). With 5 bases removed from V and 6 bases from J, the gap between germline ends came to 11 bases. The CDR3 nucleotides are TGCAGTGCTTACCGACAGATCAATGAGCAGTTCTTC. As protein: CSAYRQINEQFF.

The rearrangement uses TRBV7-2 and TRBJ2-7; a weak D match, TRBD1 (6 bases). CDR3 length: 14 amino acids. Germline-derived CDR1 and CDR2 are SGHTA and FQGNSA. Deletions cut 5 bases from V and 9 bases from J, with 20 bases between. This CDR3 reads CASSPRGQTRGQYF. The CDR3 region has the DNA TGTGCCAGCAGCCCGAGAGGACAGACCCGGGGGCAGTACTTC.

The CDR3 here is CSAFQPKNTEAFF. Here the CDR3 DNA reads TGCAGTGCGTTCCAGCCCAAGAACACTGAAGCTTTCTTT. This chain connects TRBV20-1 to TRBJ1-1; D call uncertain. The CDR3 sequence is 13 residues long. Trimming removed 6 bases from V and 1 base from J, with 12 bases in between. CDR1 and CDR2 (germline): DFQATT, SNEGSKA (reference sequence).

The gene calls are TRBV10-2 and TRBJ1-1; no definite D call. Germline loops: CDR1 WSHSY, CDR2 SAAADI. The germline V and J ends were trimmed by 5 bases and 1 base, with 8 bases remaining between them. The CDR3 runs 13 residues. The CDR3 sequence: CASSRSENTEAFF. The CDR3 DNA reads TGCGCCAGCAGTAGGTCAGAGAACACTGAAGCTTTCTTT.

For the CDR3, the DNA is TGTGCCAGCAGTTCCCCAAGGGGCCGACAAGAGACCCAGTACTTC. It translates to CASSSPRGRQETQYF. This chain joins TRBV28 and TRBJ2-5, with D perhaps matching TRBD1 (5 bases). Per germline, CDR1 MDHEN and CDR2 SYDVKM. The CDR3 runs to 15 residues. V was pared by 4 bases and J by 2 bases, with 14 bases between. Complete variable domain (other parts from reference TRBV28 and TRBJ2-5): DVKVTQSSRYLVKRTGEKVFLECVQDMDHENMFWYRQDPGLGLRLIYFSYDVKMKEKGDIPEGYSVSREKKERFSLILESASTNQTSMYLCASSSPRGRQETQYFGPGTRLLVL.

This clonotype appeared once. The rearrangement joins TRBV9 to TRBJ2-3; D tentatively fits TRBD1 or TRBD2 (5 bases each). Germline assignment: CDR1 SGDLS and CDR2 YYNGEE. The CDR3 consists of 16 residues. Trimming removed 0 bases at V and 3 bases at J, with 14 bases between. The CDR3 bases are TGTGCCAGCAGCGTAGGGCAACTGGGGGTTACAGATACGCAGTATTTT. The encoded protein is CASSVGQLGVTDTQYF.

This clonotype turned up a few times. Here the CDR3 reads CASSTRTGLETQYF. The CDR3 DNA follows: TGTGCCAGCAGCACGCGGACAGGGTTGGAGACCCAGTACTTC. The chain employs TRBV2 and TRBJ2-5; 8 nucleotides agree with TRBD1. With 6 bases clipped from V and 5 bases from J, the junction kept 8 bases outside the gene matches. The V gene's germline CDR1 is SNHLY and CDR2 FYNNEI. The CDR3 extends over 14 amino acids. Full variable domain (remainder filled in from reference TRBV2 and TRBJ2-5): EPEVTQTPSHQVTQMGQEVILRCVPISNHLYFYWYRQILGQKVEFLVSFYNNEISEKSEIFDDQFSVERPDGSNFTLKIRSTKLEDSAMYFCASSTRTGLETQYFGPGTRLLVL.

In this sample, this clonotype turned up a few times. CDR3 in amino acids: CASSRTQGRQETQYF. The CDR3 bases are TGTGCCAGCAGTCGTACACAGGGTCGCCAAGAGACCCAGTACTTC. The chain employs TRBV6-5 and TRBJ2-5; TRBD1 might be the D (6 bases). The germline V gene encodes CDR1 MNHEY and CDR2 SVGAGI. The germline V and J ends were trimmed by 5 bases and 1 base, with 14 bases remaining between them. The CDR3 contains 15 residues.

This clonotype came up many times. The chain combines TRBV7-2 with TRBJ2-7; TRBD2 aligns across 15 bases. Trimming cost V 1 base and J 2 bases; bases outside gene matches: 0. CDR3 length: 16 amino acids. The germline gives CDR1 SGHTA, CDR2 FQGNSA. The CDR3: CASSLGTSGGAYEQYF. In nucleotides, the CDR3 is TGTGCCAGCAGCTTAGGGACTAGCGGGGGGGCCTACGAGCAGTACTTC.

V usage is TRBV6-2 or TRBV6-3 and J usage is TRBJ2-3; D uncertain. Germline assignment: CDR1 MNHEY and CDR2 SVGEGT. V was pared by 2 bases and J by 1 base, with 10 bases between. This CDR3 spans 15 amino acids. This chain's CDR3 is CASSYKSPGTDTQYF. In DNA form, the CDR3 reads TGTGCCAGCAGTTACAAGTCCCCCGGCACAGATACGCAGTATTTT.

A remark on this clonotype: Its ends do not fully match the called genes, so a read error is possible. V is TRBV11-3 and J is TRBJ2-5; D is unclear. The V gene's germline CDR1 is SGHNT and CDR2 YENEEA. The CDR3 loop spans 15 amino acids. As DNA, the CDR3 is TGTGCCCGCAGCTTAGGCGGCGGCCACCAAGAGACCCAGTACTTC. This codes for CARSLGGGHQETQYF.

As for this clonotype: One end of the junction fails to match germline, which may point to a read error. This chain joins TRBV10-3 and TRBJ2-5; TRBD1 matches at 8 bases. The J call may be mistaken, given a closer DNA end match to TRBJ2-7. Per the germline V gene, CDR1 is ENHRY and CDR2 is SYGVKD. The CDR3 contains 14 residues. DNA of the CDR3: TGTGCCGTCAGTGACCCGGACAGGGCTTACGAGCAGTACTTC. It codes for CAVSDPDRAYEQYF.

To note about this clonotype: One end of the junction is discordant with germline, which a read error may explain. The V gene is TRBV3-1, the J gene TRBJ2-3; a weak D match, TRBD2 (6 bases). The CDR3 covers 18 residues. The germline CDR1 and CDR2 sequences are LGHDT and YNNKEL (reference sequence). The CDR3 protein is CTSSRPGIGTSNTDTQYF. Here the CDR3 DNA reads TGTACCAGCAGCCGCCCCGGAATAGGAACTAGCAACACAGATACGCAGTATTTT.

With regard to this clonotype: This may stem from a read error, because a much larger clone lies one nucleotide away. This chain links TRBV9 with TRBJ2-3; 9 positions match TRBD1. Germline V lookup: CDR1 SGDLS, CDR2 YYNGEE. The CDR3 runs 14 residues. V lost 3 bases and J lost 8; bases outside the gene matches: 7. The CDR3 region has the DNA TGTGCCAGCAGCGCCGGGACAGGGTCCCCTACGCAGTATTTT. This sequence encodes CASSAGTGSPTQYF.

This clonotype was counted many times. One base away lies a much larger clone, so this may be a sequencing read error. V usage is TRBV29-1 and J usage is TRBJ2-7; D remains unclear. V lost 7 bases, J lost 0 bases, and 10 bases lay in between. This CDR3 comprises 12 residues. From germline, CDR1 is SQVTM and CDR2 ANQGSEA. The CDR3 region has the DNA TGCAGCGCCAGTGAAAGCTCCTACGAGCAGTACTTC. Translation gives CSASESSYEQYF.

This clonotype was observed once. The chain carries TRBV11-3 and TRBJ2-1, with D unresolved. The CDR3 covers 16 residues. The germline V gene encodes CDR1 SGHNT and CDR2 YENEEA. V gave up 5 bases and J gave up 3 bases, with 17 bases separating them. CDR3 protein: CASSPDGGQNYNEQFF. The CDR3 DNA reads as TGTGCCAGCAGCCCCGACGGTGGGCAGAACTACAATGAGCAGTTCTTC.

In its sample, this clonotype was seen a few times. The CDR3 DNA reads TGTGCCAGCAGCCAAGGAGCACTCACCTCTAGCACAGATACGCAGTATTTT. It translates to CASSQGALTSSTDTQYF. This chain joins TRBV4-2 and TRBJ2-3, with no clear D. The CDR3 covers 17 residues. The germline V gene has CDR1 LGHNA and CDR2 YNFKEQ. With 1 base removed from V and 0 bases from J, the gap between germline ends came to 14 bases.

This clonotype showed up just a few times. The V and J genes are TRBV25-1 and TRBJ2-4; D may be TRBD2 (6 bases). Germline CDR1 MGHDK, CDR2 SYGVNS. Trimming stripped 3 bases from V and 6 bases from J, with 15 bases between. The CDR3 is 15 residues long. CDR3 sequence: CASSDPRGSLNIQYF. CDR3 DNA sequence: TGTGCCAGCAGTGACCCCCGGGGGTCTCTAAACATTCAGTACTTC.

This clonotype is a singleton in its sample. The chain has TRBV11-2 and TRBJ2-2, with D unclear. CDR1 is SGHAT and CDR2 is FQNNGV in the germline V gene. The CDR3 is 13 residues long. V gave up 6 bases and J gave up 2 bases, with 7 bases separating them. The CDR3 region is CASRKFNTGELFF. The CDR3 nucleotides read TGTGCCAGCAGAAAATTCAACACCGGGGAGCTGTTTTTT.

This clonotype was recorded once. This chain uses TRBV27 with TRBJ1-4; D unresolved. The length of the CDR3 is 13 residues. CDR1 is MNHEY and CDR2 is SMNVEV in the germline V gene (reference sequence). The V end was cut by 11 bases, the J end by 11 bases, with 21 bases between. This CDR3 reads CAGGRDPLLKLFF. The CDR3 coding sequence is TGTGCCGGCGGGCGGGATCCACTACTGAAACTGTTTTTT.

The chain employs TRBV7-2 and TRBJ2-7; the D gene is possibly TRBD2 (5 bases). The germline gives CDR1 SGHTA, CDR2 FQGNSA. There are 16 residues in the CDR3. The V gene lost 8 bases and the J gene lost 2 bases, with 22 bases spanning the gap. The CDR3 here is CASLTSPAVNAYEQYF. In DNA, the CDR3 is TGTGCCAGCCTTACCTCCCCAGCGGTAAACGCCTACGAGCAGTACTTC.

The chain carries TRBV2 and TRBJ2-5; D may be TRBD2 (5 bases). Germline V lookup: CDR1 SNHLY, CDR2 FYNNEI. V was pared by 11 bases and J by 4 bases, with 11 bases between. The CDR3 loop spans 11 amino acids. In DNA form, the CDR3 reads TGTGCCGGCGGGCTAGCAGAGACCCAGTACTTC. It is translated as CAGGLAETQYF.

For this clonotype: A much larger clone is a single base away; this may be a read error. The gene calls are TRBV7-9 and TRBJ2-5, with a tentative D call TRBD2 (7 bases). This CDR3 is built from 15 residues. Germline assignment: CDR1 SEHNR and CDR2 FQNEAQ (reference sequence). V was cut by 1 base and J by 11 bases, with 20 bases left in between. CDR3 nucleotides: TGTGCCAGCAGCTTAGGGGCGGGAGCCGAGGGGGAGCAGTACTTC. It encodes CASSLGAGAEGEQYF.